Listed here are 9 T cell receptor beta chains from one sample, sequenced in a study of siplizumab effects on memory and regulatory T cells. Clones were sequenced by immunoSEQ multiplex PCR, and TCRdb holds only the in-frame ones, with some missing. The sample holds some 52,000 clones; less than 98% are singletons and the top ten take approximately 0.6%. The sequenced sample was naive CD4+ T cells sorted from blood. These receptors were collected from a human donor in good health.

The chain is built from TRBV12-5 and TRBJ1-1, with 10 bases fitting TRBD1. Germline V gene lookup returns CDR1 LGHNT and CDR2 FRNRAP. The CDR3 length is 14 residues. J gave up 5 bases and V 7 bases, and 7 bases lay outside the gene matches. In DNA, the CDR3 is TGTGCTAGTGCCGGGACAGGGGCGGGGACTGAAGCTTTCTTT. This translates into CASAGTGAGTEAFF. Full variable domain (missing parts from reference TRBV12-5 and TRBJ1-1): DARVTQTPRHKVTEMGQEVTMRCQPILGHNTVFWYRQTMMQGLELLAYFRNRAPLDDSGMPKDRFSAEMPDATLATLKIQPSEPRDSAVYFCASAGTGAGTEAFFGQGTRLTVV.

CDR3 in DNA: TGTGCCAGCCTACGGGGCCCTCCAGAGACCCAGTACTTC. It translates to CASLRGPPETQYF. The J gene is TRBJ2-5, the V gene TRBV5-5; D could derive from TRBD1 or TRBD2 (5 bases each). Germline CDR1 reads SGHKS; CDR2 reads YYEKEE (reference sequence). V dropped 7 bases and J dropped 4 bases, with 14 bases sitting between them. This CDR3 has 13 amino acids.

The chain recombines TRBV27 with TRBJ2-5, with unresolved D. The length of the CDR3 is 15 residues. CDR1 and CDR2 from the germline V gene are MNHEY and SMNVEV (reference sequence). Between the trimmed V and J ends, which lost 1 base and 5 bases, there was a span of 14 bases. The CDR3 region is CASSLFVTPTETQYF. The CDR3 coding sequence is TGTGCCAGCAGTTTATTTGTTACCCCGACGGAGACCCAGTACTTC.

The V gene is TRBV30, the J gene TRBJ2-7, with 10 bases aligning to TRBD2. The V gene's germline CDR1 is GTSNPN and CDR2 SVGIG (reference sequence). V gave up 4 bases and J gave up 4 bases; unmatched junction bases: 10. This CDR3 contains 15 residues. CDR3 amino acids: CAWTRASGSIYEQYF. The CDR3 DNA reads TGTGCCTGGACTCGGGCTAGCGGGAGTATATACGAGCAGTACTTC.

The CDR3 protein is CASSLEGPRQGTYEKLFF. The CDR3 DNA sequence: TGTGCCAGCAGCTTAGAGGGGCCCCGACAGGGGACTTATGAAAAACTGTTTTTT. The rearrangement joins TRBV7-2 to TRBJ1-4, with 8 bases lining up with TRBD1. Per germline, CDR1 SGHTA and CDR2 FQGNSA. The V and J ends lost 1 base and 6 bases, in that order; junction bases with no gene match: 13. This CDR3 comprises 18 residues.

This clone was observed once. Other nucleotide sequences from this sample produce the same CDR3. Here the CDR3 reads CASSLDRGRGEQYF. CDR3 DNA: TGCGCCAGCAGCTTGGATCGGGGACGGGGAGAGCAGTACTTC. J is TRBJ2-7 and V is TRBV5-1, with D perhaps being TRBD1 or TRBD2 (5 bases each). The CDR3 extends over 14 amino acids. Looked up from germline, CDR1 is SGHRS and CDR2 is YFSETQ. With 0 bases removed from V and 7 bases from J, the gap between germline ends came to 14 bases.

The chain employs TRBV2 and TRBJ1-2; 7 nucleotides agree with TRBD1. Germline lookup yields CDR1 SNHLY and CDR2 FYNNEI. This CDR3 region has 13 residues. Losses at the gene ends were 6 bases for V and 4 bases for J; bases not matched to a gene: 5. CDR3 nucleotide sequence: TGTGCCAGCAGATTAACAGGGGCCTATGGCTACACCTTC. It yields the protein CASRLTGAYGYTF.

V is TRBV7-3 and J is TRBJ1-1; D is ambiguous. Trimming stripped 5 bases from V and 1 base from J, with 8 bases between. CDR3 size: 13 residues. Germline CDR1 is SGHTA and CDR2 is FQGTGA. CDR3 bases: TGTGCCAGCAGCAACGGGGAGAACACTGAAGCTTTCTTT. Encoded protein: CASSNGENTEAFF.

The sample holds one count of this clone. The chain combines TRBV19 with TRBJ2-7; D not certain. This CDR3 contains 13 residues. The V and J ends lost 5 bases and 3 bases respectively, with 11 bases between them. Germline V gives CDR1 LNHDA, CDR2 SQIVND (reference sequence). The CDR3 DNA reads as TGTGCCAGTAGTGGGTCACTGAACTACGAGCAGTACTTC. Translated: CASSGSLNYEQYF.